This is a list of T cell receptor beta chains from one sample in a study of T cells after yellow fever vaccination. MiXCR, applied by TCRdb to the 5' RACE reads, yields one record per CDR3 protein. The repertoire holds approximately 510,000 distinct CDR3 sequences, 20% to 25% seen once, with 15% to 20% in the top ten. The sample was PBMCs, taken roughly 20 days after the first yellow fever vaccination. These receptors all stem from a young man who received the YFV17D yellow fever vaccine. Each CDR3 is given with its conserved first and last residue. Each record gives: V gene, D gene, J gene, clone size, CDR3 DNA, CDR3 protein. A D gene is named only where the DNA matches it firmly. For some rows the clone size is stated as once, few or many, or as a class when expanded; others skip it.

>TRBV5-5|TRBD1|TRBJ2-5|few
TGTGCCAGCAGCCGGGGAGGGACAGGGGGCTATGGGGAGACCCAGTACTTC
CASSRGGTGGYGETQYF
>TRBV4-2|TRBD2|TRBJ2-1|few
TGTGCCAGCAGCCAGCTGTTTTCGGGGGGGCCCAGTGAGCAGTTCTTC
CASSQLFSGGPSEQFF
>TRBV5-1|-|TRBJ1-4|-
TGCGCCAGCAGCGTAGAGGGATCAACTAATGAAAAACTGTTTTTT
CASSVEGSTNEKLFF
>TRBV6-5|-|TRBJ1-1|-
TGTGCCAGCAGTTCCCAACCGACAGCGAACACTGAAGCTTTCTTT
CASSSQPTANTEAFF
>TRBV4-3|-|TRBJ1-1|-
TGCGCCAGCAGCCTGATGGACAGCGGTTTGCGGGCTTTCTTT
CASSLMDSGLRAFF
>TRBV7-8|TRBD1|TRBJ2-5|many
TGTGCCAGCAGCTCCGGGACAGTCCAAGAGACCCAGTACTTC
CASSSGTVQETQYF
>TRBV24-1|-|TRBJ2-7|-
TGTGCCACCAGTGAAAACAGCAACACTACCTACGAGCAGTACTTC
CATSENSNTTYEQYF
>TRBV6-1|-|TRBJ1-5|-
TGTGCCAGCAGTGTATCCAGGGTTAGCAATCAGCCCCAGCATTTT
CASSVSRVSNQPQHF
>TRBV25-1|-|TRBJ1-4|few
TGTGCCAGCAGTGGACGGGGTATACGTAACCGCGCAACTAATGAAAAACTGTTTTTT
CASSGRGIRNRATNEKLFF
>TRBV14|-|TRBJ1-1|-
TGTGCCAGCAGCCAAGTGGGAAGAAGGATGAACACTGAAGCTTTCTTT
CASSQVGRRMNTEAFF
>TRBV6-5|-|TRBJ1-2|few
TGTGCCAGCAGTTATGGAGGGGGGAGCTACACCTTC
CASSYGGGSYTF
>TRBV7-9|-|TRBJ2-3|-
TGTGCCAGCAGCTTAGGGTCCCCAAACACAGATACGCAGTATTTT
CASSLGSPNTDTQYF
>TRBV29-1|TRBD1|TRBJ2-2|few
TGCAGCGTTCCGGGCAGACCGGGACAGATGAACACCGGGGAGCTGTTTTTT
CSVPGRPGQMNTGELFF
>TRBV28|TRBD1|TRBJ1-1|-
TGTGCCAGCAGAACAGGGGGGTCTGAAGCTTTCTTT
CASRTGGSEAFF
>TRBV24-1|TRBD1|TRBJ1-2|-
TGTGCCACCAGTGATGCTTGGGACAGTGGAAATGGCTACACCTTC
CATSDAWDSGNGYTF
>TRBV7-9|-|TRBJ1-4|few
TGTGCCAGCAGCTTATATGGTGGGGATAATGAAAAACTGTTTTTT
CASSLYGGDNEKLFF
>TRBV12-3/TRBV12-4|TRBD2|TRBJ2-2|-
TGTGCCAGCAGTTACCGACTAGCGGGCACCGGGGAGCTGTTTTTT
CASSYRLAGTGELFF
>TRBV7-9|-|TRBJ2-3|-
TGTGCCAGCAGCTTATTGGCCCAAAGCACAGATACGCAGTATTTT
CASSLLAQSTDTQYF
>TRBV5-8|-|TRBJ2-5|few
TGTGCCAGCGGAGGGACAGCCCAAGAGACCCAGTACTTC
CASGGTAQETQYF
>TRBV6-5|TRBD1|TRBJ1-2|-
TGTGCCAGCAGTTACGGACAGGGGGAACCCTATGGCTACACCTTC
CASSYGQGEPYGYTF
>TRBV6-1|TRBD2|TRBJ2-3|few
TGTGCCAGCACCCCCGGACTAGCGGGGGGGCCGGATACGCAGTATTTT
CASTPGLAGGPDTQYF
>TRBV7-8|-|TRBJ1-1|-
TGTGCCAGTAATGGACAGCCCAACACTGAAGCTTTCTTT
CASNGQPNTEAFF
>TRBV5-1|-|TRBJ2-3|few
TGCGCCAGCAGGACCCGGGGGGCTCCCACAGATACGCAGTATTTT
CASRTRGAPTDTQYF
>TRBV18|TRBD2|TRBJ2-2|-
TGTGCCAGCTCACAAGGACTAGCGGGGGCGAACACCGGGGAGCTGTTTTTT
CASSQGLAGANTGELFF
>TRBV25-1|TRBD1|TRBJ2-7|-
TGTGCCAGCAATGAATGGGGACAGGGGGCCTCCGAGCAGTACTTC
CASNEWGQGASEQYF
>TRBV12-3/TRBV12-4|TRBD1|TRBJ1-2|-
TGTGCCAGCAGTTTACCAACGACAGGGCATAACTATGGCTACACCTTC
CASSLPTTGHNYGYTF
>TRBV27|-|TRBJ2-7|-
TGTGCCAGCAGTCCAATCGACTCCTACGAGCAGTACTTC
CASSPIDSYEQYF
>TRBV7-2|-|TRBJ2-1|-
TGTGCCAGCAGCTTTTATTCGGTGAGCTCCTACAATGAGCAGTTCTTC
CASSFYSVSSYNEQFF